The entry below describes one TCR beta chain. The sample is drawn from a study of graft-versus-host responses after intestinal transplantation. As for the study in general: Anti-thymocyte globulin was used for induction in all recipients, who then took tacrolimus and steroids for approximately 3 years.

Both intraepithelial and lamina propria lymphocytes were released by processing graft tissue. Trimming removed 6 bases from V and 4 bases from J; junction bases left unmatched: 3. Germline V gives CDR1 ENHRY, CDR2 SYGVKD. The CDR3 sequence is 14 residues long. Clones were sequenced by immunoSEQ multiplex PCR, and TCRdb holds only the in-frame ones, with some missing. In the table there are about 15,000 clones, approximately 70% of which are singletons. The TCR was taken from a human patient who received an intestinal transplant, so some T cells may come from the graft donor. V gene TRBV10-3 combines with J gene TRBJ2-7, with 13 bases aligning to TRBD2. The sample consisted of ileum tissue, taken around 720 days after intestinal transplantation. As DNA, the CDR3 is TGTGCCATCAGCACGGGACTAGCGGGGTACGAGCAGTACTTC. Encoded protein: CAISTGLAGYEQYF.